The 5 T cell receptor beta chains reported below all come from one sample, sequenced in a study of cytomegalovirus exposure and HLA in healthy donors. 60 Vbeta and 13 Jbeta primers were used in PCR. Repertoires were generated with immunoSEQ multiplex PCR, while TCRdb's copy carries only in-frame clones and drops some. The sample contains around 110,000 clones, 70% to 80% of which appear only once. The sequenced sample was PBMCs. The receptors were gathered from a young man in good health and CMV-seronegative.

This sequence joins TRBV7-9 and TRBJ2-5; tentatively, D is TRBD1 (5 bases). Germline values: CDR1 SEHNR, CDR2 FQNEAQ (reference sequence). The length of the CDR3 is 14 residues. The V and J ends lost 6 bases and 2 bases respectively, with 13 bases between them. In DNA, the CDR3 is TGTGCCAGCAGACCCCCAGGGTATCAAGAGACCCAGTACTTC. Protein sequence: CASRPPGYQETQYF. Full variable domain (rest looked up from reference TRBV7-9 and TRBJ2-5): DTGVSQNPRHKITKRGQNVTFRCDPISEHNRLYWYRQTLGQGPEFLTYFQNEAQLEKSRLLSDRFSAERPKGSFSTLEIQRTEQGDSAMYLCASRPPGYQETQYFGPGTRLLVL.

V and J are TRBV27 and TRBJ1-1, with D maybe TRBD1 (5 bases). Trimming took 6 bases from V and 9 from J, leaving 14 bases between them. This CDR3 has 12 residues. The germline CDR1 and CDR2 sequences are MNHEY and SMNVEV (reference sequence). The chain's CDR3 is CASRPNQGKAFF. The DNA of the CDR3 is TGTGCCAGCAGGCCAAATCAGGGAAAAGCTTTCTTT.

The chain is built from TRBV9 and TRBJ2-2; maybe TRBD1 (5 bases). This CDR3 contains 15 residues. The germline gives CDR1 SGDLS, CDR2 YYNGEE. Trimming removed 0 bases at V and 6 bases at J, with 12 bases between. CDR3 in amino acids: CASSVEGAGAGELFF. CDR3 DNA: TGTGCCAGCAGCGTAGAAGGGGCTGGGGCCGGGGAGCTGTTTTTT.

This clone was counted once. The chain links TRBV5-1 to TRBJ2-2; weak D call: TRBD1 (5 bases). The CDR3 consists of 15 residues. Germline-derived CDR1 and CDR2 are SGHRS and YFSETQ. The V and J ends lost 2 bases and 4 bases respectively, with 12 bases between them. The DNA of the CDR3 is TGCGCCAGCAGCTTAAAGGGGCAAGGCACCGGGGAGCTGTTTTTT. As protein: CASSLKGQGTGELFF.

This chain joins TRBV6-5 and TRBJ1-1; the D gene is possibly TRBD1 (6 bases). CDR3 length: 15 amino acids. V was cut by 0 bases and J by 1 base, with 9 bases left in between. Germline assignment: CDR1 MNHEY and CDR2 SVGAGI. The CDR3 DNA sequence: TGTGCCAGCAGTTACTCGGAGACAGGGAACACTGAAGCTTTCTTT. This gives the protein CASSYSETGNTEAFF.